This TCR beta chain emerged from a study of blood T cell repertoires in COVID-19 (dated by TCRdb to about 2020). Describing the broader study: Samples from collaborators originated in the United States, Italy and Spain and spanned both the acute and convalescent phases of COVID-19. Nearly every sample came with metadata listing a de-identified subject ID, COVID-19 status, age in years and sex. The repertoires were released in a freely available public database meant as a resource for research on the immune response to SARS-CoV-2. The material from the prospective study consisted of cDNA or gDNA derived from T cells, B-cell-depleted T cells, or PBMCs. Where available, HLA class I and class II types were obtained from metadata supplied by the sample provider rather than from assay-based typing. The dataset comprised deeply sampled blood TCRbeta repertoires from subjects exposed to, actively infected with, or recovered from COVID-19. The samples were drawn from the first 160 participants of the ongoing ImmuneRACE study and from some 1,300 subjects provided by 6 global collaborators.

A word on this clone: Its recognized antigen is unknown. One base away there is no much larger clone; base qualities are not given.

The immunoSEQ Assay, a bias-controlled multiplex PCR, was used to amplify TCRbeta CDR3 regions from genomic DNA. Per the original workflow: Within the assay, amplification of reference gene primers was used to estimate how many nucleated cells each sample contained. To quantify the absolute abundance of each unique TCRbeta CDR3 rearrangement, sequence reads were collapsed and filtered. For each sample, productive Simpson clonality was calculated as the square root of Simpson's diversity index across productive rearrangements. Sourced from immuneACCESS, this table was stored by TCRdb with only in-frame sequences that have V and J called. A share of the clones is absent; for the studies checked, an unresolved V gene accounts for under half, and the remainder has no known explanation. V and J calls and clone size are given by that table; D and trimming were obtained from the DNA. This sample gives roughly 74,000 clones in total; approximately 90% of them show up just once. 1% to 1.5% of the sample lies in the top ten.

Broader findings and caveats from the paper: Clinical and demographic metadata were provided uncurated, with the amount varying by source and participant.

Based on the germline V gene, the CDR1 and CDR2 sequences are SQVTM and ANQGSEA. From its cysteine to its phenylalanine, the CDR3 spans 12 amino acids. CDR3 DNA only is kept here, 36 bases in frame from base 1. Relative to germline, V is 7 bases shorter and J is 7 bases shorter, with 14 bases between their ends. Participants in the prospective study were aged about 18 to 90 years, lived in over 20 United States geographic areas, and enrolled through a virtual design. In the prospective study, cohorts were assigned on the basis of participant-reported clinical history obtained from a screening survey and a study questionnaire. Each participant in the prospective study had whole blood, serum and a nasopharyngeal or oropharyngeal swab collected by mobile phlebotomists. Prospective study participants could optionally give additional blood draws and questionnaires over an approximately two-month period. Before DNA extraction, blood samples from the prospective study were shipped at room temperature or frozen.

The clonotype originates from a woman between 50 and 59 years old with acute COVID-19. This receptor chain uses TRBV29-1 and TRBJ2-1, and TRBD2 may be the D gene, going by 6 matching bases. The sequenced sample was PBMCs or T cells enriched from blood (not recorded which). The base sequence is TGCAGCGACGGGGGACTCTCGAATGAGCAGTTCTTC. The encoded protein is CSDGGLSNEQFF.